This T cell receptor (beta chain) derives from a study of CD8 T cells in Susac syndrome. The CDR3 consists of 14 residues. With V trimmed by 2 bases and J by 6 bases, 4 bases remained unmatched. RNA was extracted with the RNeasy kit, and a quantity of 0.5 to 1 ug was reverse transcribed using random hexamers. Using its own MiXCR run on the immunoSEQ multiplex PCR reads, TCRdb lists one record per CDR3 protein. Of approximately 220,000 distinct CDR3 sequences in the sample, approximately 95% were seen once. The clonotype comes from a human donor with multiple sclerosis. The V call is TRBV12-3 or TRBV12-4, the J call TRBJ1-1; 9 bases fit TRBD1. The sample comprised CD4+ T cells from PBMCs. CDR3 coding DNA: TGTGCCAGCAGTTTAACAGGGGGCGCGTCTGAAGCTTTCTTT. Translated, it gives CASSLTGGASEAFF.